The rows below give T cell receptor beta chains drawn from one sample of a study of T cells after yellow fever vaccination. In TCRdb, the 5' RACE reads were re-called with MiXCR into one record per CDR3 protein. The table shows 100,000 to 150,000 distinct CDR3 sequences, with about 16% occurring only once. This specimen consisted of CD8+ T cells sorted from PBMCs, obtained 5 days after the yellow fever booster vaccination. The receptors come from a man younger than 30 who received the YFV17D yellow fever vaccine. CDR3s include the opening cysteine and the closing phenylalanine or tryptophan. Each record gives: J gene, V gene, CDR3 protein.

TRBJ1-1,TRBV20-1,CSEREGVMAFF
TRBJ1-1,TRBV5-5,CASSFPLTEAFF
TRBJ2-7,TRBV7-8,CASSLVARRDGREQYF
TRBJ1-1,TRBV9,CASSDLRDRGTEAFF
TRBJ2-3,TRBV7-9,CASSSQYDRDRGVDTQYF
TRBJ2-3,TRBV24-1,CATSETSVRTDTQYF
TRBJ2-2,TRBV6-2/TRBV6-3,CASSQGFTGELFF
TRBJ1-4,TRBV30,CACHTGHPLEKLFF
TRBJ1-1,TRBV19,CASRQGGVNTEAFF
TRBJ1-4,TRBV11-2,CASSLAGGGATNEKLFF
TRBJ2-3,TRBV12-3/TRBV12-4,CASRQEEVGTASTDTQYF
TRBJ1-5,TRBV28,CASNLGGGYSNQPQHF
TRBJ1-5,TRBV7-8,CASSPGQVGQPQHF
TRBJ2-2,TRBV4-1,CASSQDRSGVGELFF
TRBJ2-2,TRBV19,CASSMIAGGPGTGELFF
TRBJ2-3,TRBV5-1,CASSPRTRALEADTQYF
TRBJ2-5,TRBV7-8,CASGSPGFQETQYF
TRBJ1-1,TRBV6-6,CATLGFGGYTEAFF
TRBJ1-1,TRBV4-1,CASSQALERANTEAFF
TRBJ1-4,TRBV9,CASSDNLRAAVGNEKLFF
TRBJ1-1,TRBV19,CASNQGRGPEAFF
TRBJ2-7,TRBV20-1,CSAREEDEQYF
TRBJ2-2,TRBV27,CASSATPSNTGELFF
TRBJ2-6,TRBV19,CASSPFPSGANVLTF
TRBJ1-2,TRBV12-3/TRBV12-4,CASRLTGPRPTYGYTF
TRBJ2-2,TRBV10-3,CAISESWQGGTGELFF